The 29 T cell receptor beta chains listed next were all sequenced from one sample in a study of blood T cell repertoires in COVID-19. Sequencing was performed with immunoSEQ multiplex PCR; in TCRdb, only in-frame clones are kept and a portion is missing. The repertoire includes approximately 290,000 clones, about 80% of them detected once, and less than 20% sits in the top ten. The sample comprised peripheral blood. These receptors originate from a person aged 70 to 79 with COVID-19, enrolled during active disease.

The V and J genes are TRBV28 and TRBJ1-1, with D unclear. Trimming cost V 7 bases and J 1 base, with 13 bases left between them. The CDR3 has 14 residues. Per the germline V gene, CDR1 is MDHEN and CDR2 is SYDVKM. The CDR3 loop reads CASTSFPGNTEAFF. CDR3 sequence (DNA): TGTGCCAGCACCTCATTCCCCGGGAACACTGAAGCTTTCTTT.

The rearrangement links TRBV7-2 to TRBJ2-2, with D maybe TRBD2 (5 bases). The V gene's germline CDR1 is SGHTA and CDR2 FQGNSA. V was shortened by 1 base and J by 3 bases, with 6 bases between the two germline ends. This CDR3 comprises 14 residues. The CDR3 region has the DNA TGTGCCAGCAGCTTAGTGCGGGACACCGGGGAGCTGTTTTTT. Protein: CASSLVRDTGELFF.

CDR3 sequence reads: CASSLEWESEAFF. The CDR3 DNA is TGTGCCAGCAGCTTAGAATGGGAGTCCGAAGCTTTCTTT. The V and J genes are TRBV7-3 and TRBJ1-1; D ambiguous. The V gene lost 2 bases and the J gene lost 8 bases, with 12 bases spanning the gap. The CDR3 runs 13 residues. Germline V gene sequence: CDR1 SGHTA, CDR2 FQGTGA. The complete variable domain, with remaining parts taken from reference TRBV7-3 and TRBJ1-1, reads GAGVSQTPSNKVTEKGKYVELRCDPISGHTALYWYRQSLGQGPEFLIYFQGTGAADDSGLPNDRFFAVRPEGSVSTLKIQRTERGDSAVYLCASSLEWESEAFFGQGTRLTVV.

This clone was seen a handful of times. The genes are TRBV27 and TRBJ1-1; 7 bases agree with TRBD1. The CDR3 consists of 15 residues. V lost 5 bases, J lost 1 base, and 7 bases stayed unmatched. From germline, CDR1 is MNHEY and CDR2 SMNVEV (reference sequence). The CDR3 DNA reads as TGTGCCAGCAGTCCCAGACAGGGCGGGAACACTGAAGCTTTCTTT. Translation gives CASSPRQGGNTEAFF.

The V call is TRBV5-1, the J call TRBJ2-2; a weak D match, TRBD1 (5 bases). Looked up from germline, CDR1 is SGHRS and CDR2 is YFSETQ. The CDR3 sequence is 15 residues long. V dropped 6 bases and J dropped 0 bases, with 12 bases sitting between them. The DNA of the CDR3 is TGCGCCAGCACTTTGGACAACGCGAACACCGGGGAGCTGTTTTTT. This encodes CASTLDNANTGELFF. The entire variable domain, with the rest obtained from reference TRBV5-1 and TRBJ2-2, is as follows: KAGVTQTPRYLIKTRGQQVTLSCSPISGHRSVSWYQQTPGQGLQFLFEYFSETQRNKGNFPGRFSGRQFSNSRSEMNVSTLELGDSALYLCASTLDNANTGELFFGEGSRLTVL.

There are many counts of this clone. The chain joins TRBV5-8 to TRBJ2-7, with D perhaps matching TRBD1 (5 bases). Germline-derived CDR1 and CDR2 are SGHTS and YDEGEE. V was shortened by 6 bases and J by 4 bases, with 17 bases between the two germline ends. This CDR3 is 14 amino acids long. CDR3 DNA sequence: TGTGCCAGCACCCTGGACACAAGAAGGTACGAGCAGTACTTC. It translates to CASTLDTRRYEQYF.

The CDR3 reads CAWTLKTGFLEKLFF. The CDR3, as DNA: TGTGCCTGGACTCTAAAAACAGGGTTCCTTGAAAAACTGTTTTTT. V usage is TRBV30 and J usage is TRBJ1-4; D is possibly TRBD1 (6 bases). Trimming removed 4 bases at V and 7 bases at J, with 19 bases between. The CDR3 is 15 residues long. CDR1 and CDR2 from the germline V gene are GTSNPN and SVGIG (reference sequence).

This chain connects TRBV4-3 to TRBJ1-5, with a possible D match to TRBD1 (5 bases). V lost 0 bases and J lost 4, with 10 bases in between. Germline values: CDR1 LGHNA, CDR2 YSLEER. This CDR3 spans 15 amino acids. The CDR3 protein is CASSQEVRGNQPQHF. The CDR3 coding sequence is TGCGCCAGCAGCCAAGAAGTACGGGGGAATCAGCCCCAGCATTTT.

V gene TRBV11-2 combines with J gene TRBJ2-1; TRBD1 might be the D (5 bases). The CDR3 has 15 amino acids. Trimming removed 1 base from V and 0 bases from J, with 7 bases in between. Germline V lookup: CDR1 SGHAT, CDR2 FQNNGV. The CDR3 DNA sequence: TGTGCCAGCAGCTTAGGACAGAGCTCCTACAATGAGCAGTTCTTC. Translated: CASSLGQSSYNEQFF.

The rearrangement links TRBV29-1 to TRBJ1-2, with D uncertain. CDR1 and CDR2 from the germline V gene are SQVTM and ANQGSEA. The V end lost 6 bases, the J end lost 8 bases, and 16 bases lay between the germline ends. CDR3 length equals 12 residues. The CDR3 coding sequence is TGCAGCGTCCTAGACTCAATTGGGGGCTACACCTTC. It translates to CSVLDSIGGYTF.

The chain couples TRBV9 to TRBJ1-2; D not certain. V dropped 4 bases and J dropped 3 bases, with 19 bases sitting between them. The CDR3 length is 16 residues. Germline values: CDR1 SGDLS, CDR2 YYNGEE. This CDR3 is CASSRELTDGDYGYTF. The CDR3 bases are TGTGCCAGCAGCAGGGAACTAACGGACGGGGACTATGGCTACACCTTC.

The chain employs TRBV5-1 and TRBJ1-6, with TRBD1 identical over 8 bases. This CDR3 region has 14 residues. With 0 bases clipped from V and 12 bases from J, the junction kept 5 bases outside the gene matches. CDR1 and CDR2 (germline): SGHRS, YFSETQ. The CDR3 region has the DNA TGCGCCAGCAGCTTGGTACAGGGGGATAGACCCCTCCACTTT. Protein product: CASSLVQGDRPLHF.

CDR3 DNA: TGTGCCAGCAGCCCAACCCCAGGGAATACGCAGTATTTT. Translating gives CASSPTPGNTQYF. The chain uses TRBV14 and TRBJ2-3; D is perhaps TRBD1 (5 bases). The CDR3 spans 13 residues. The germline V gene encodes CDR1 SGHDN and CDR2 FVKESK. Trimming took off 4 bases at V and 7 bases at J, with 12 bases between the two ends.

The genes are TRBV15 and TRBJ1-2; D possibly corresponds to TRBD1 (6 bases). CDR3 length equals 13 residues. V lost 3 bases and J 2 bases, leaving 7 bases between the germline ends. CDR1 is LNHNV and CDR2 is YYDKDF in the germline V gene (reference sequence). CDR3 bases: TGTGCCACCAGCAGGGACAGAAACTATGGCTACACCTTC. It codes for CATSRDRNYGYTF.

CDR3 in amino acids: CASSVGGQPQHF. The CDR3 DNA follows: TGTGCCAGCAGTGTCGGGGGTCAGCCCCAGCATTTT. This sequence joins TRBV25-1 and TRBJ1-5, with D maybe TRBD1 (5 bases). This CDR3 contains 12 residues. Germline assignment: CDR1 MGHDK and CDR2 SYGVNS. Trimming stripped 4 bases from V and 6 bases from J, with 7 bases between. The complete variable domain, with remaining parts taken from reference TRBV25-1 and TRBJ1-5, reads EADIYQTPRYLVIGTGKKITLECSQTMGHDKMYWYQQDPGMELHLIHYSYGVNSTEKGDLSSESTVSRIRTEHFPLTLESARPSHTSQYLCASSVGGQPQHFGDGTRLSIL.

The rearrangement joins TRBV12-3 or TRBV12-4 to TRBJ2-1, with a tentative D call TRBD2 (5 bases). V lost 6 bases to trimming and J lost 9 bases, with 9 bases between them. The CDR3 runs to 11 residues. CDR3 region: CASSSDFEQFF. The CDR3 coding sequence is TGTGCCAGCAGCTCGGACTTTGAGCAGTTCTTC.

Details on this clone: Sequence at one end of the junction differs from germline and may be a read error. The CDR3 DNA reads as TGTGCCATCAGTATAGGGGTAGCGGGACGGACCCCTAAGACCCAGTACTTC. It translates to CAISIGVAGRTPKTQYF. The chain joins TRBV27 to TRBJ2-5; 8 bases align to TRBD2. The CDR3 is made up of 17 amino acids. From germline, CDR1 is MNHEY and CDR2 SMNVEV (reference sequence).

This clone was seen more than once but under ten times. The chain joins TRBV18 to TRBJ2-7, with 7 nucleotides matching TRBD1. Per the germline V gene, CDR1 is KGHSH and CDR2 is LQKENI. This CDR3 has 13 residues. With V trimmed by 3 bases and J by 7 bases, 6 bases remained unmatched. The CDR3 coding sequence is TGTGCCAGCTCACCGGACAGGTCGCGAGAGCAGTACTTC. This gives the protein CASSPDRSREQYF.

Only a few counts were recorded for this clone. V usage is TRBV19 and J usage is TRBJ1-2; 7 nucleotides line up with TRBD1. The CDR3 has 14 amino acids. CDR1 is LNHDA, CDR2 SQIVND, per germline (reference sequence). V trimming: 6 bases; J trimming: 2 bases; junction bases outside the gene matches: 6. CDR3 DNA: TGTGCCAGTAGAAAGGGGGCGGGAAACTATGGCTACACCTTC. Encoded protein: CASRKGAGNYGYTF.

The V and J genes are TRBV30 and TRBJ2-5; TRBD1 matches at 9 bases. Germline lookup yields CDR1 GTSNPN and CDR2 SVGIG (reference sequence). The CDR3 runs 12 residues. V shed 7 bases, J shed 4 bases, and the junction held 4 bases outside the gene matches. CDR3 residues: CASRDRVETQYF. CDR3 coding DNA: TGTGCCTCGCGGGACAGGGTAGAGACCCAGTACTTC.

The J gene is TRBJ1-5, the V gene TRBV29-1, with 7 bases that match TRBD1. CDR1 is SQVTM, CDR2 ANQGSEA, per germline. This CDR3 region has 14 residues. The V gene end was trimmed by 6 bases and the J gene end by 6 bases; junction bases not matched to a gene: 11. The CDR3 here is CSVVLTGSGQPQHF. In DNA form, the CDR3 reads TGCAGCGTCGTATTGACAGGGTCGGGTCAGCCCCAGCATTTT. The complete variable domain, with remaining parts taken from reference TRBV29-1 and TRBJ1-5, reads SAVISQKPSRDICQRGTSLTIQCQVDSQVTMMFWYRQQPGQSLTLIATANQGSEATYESGFVIDKFPISRPNLTFSTLTVSNMSPEDSSIYLCSVVLTGSGQPQHFGDGTRLSIL.

The V call is TRBV3-1 (or the pseudogene TRBV3-2), the J call TRBJ2-2; 7 bases match TRBD1. Germline CDR1 LGHDT, CDR2 YNNKEL (reference sequence). The CDR3 extends over 14 amino acids. Trimming at V came to 1 base and at J to 5 bases, leaving 1 base not matched to a gene. This chain's CDR3 is CASSQGQGTGELFF. The CDR3 coding sequence is TGTGCCAGCAGCCAAGGACAGGGTACCGGGGAGCTGTTTTTT.

This chain joins TRBV19 and TRBJ2-7, with unresolved D. V shed 3 bases and J shed 5 bases, with 11 bases lying between them. CDR3 length: 13 amino acids. CDR1 is LNHDA, CDR2 SQIVND, per germline (reference sequence). The CDR3 DNA follows: TGTGCCAGTAGTATTCAGGTAGACAACGAGCAGTACTTC. Translating gives CASSIQVDNEQYF.

This sequence joins TRBV12-2 and TRBJ2-3; the table names TRBD2, a call not compared with the DNA. TRBV12-2 is assigned pseudogene status. The CDR3 runs 16 residues. The CDR3, as DNA: TGTGCAAGTCGCTTAGTTGTGACTAGCGGAACAGATACGCAGTATTTT. This translates into CASRLVVTSGTDTQYF.

The chain joins TRBV19 to TRBJ2-2; tentatively, D is TRBD1 (6 bases). The V gene's germline CDR1 is LNHDA and CDR2 SQIVND (reference sequence). This CDR3 spans 12 amino acids. The CDR3 DNA reads as TGTGTCTCGGACAGTCGAACCGGGGAGCTGTTTTTT. Translating gives CVSDSRTGELFF.

CDR3 nucleotides: TGTGCCAGCAGCCCAGGGTCGGGGGGGCCGAAGGAGCAGTACTTC. Its translation: CASSPGSGGPKEQYF. V gene TRBV7-2 combines with J gene TRBJ2-7; 8 bases line up with TRBD2. The CDR3 spans 15 residues. With V trimmed by 5 bases and J by 7 bases, 13 bases remained unmatched. Germline loops: CDR1 SGHTA, CDR2 FQGNSA.

The chain has TRBV6-5 and TRBJ1-5; D is possibly TRBD1 (5 bases). CDR1 and CDR2 (germline): MNHEY, SVGAGI. Trimming cost V 10 bases and J 6 bases, with 22 bases left between them. This CDR3 has 15 residues. The CDR3 region is CATNPGRGGGQPQHF. As DNA, the CDR3 is TGTGCCACCAACCCAGGGAGGGGCGGGGGTCAGCCCCAGCATTTT.

The genes are TRBV7-8 and TRBJ2-2; 7 bases are shared with TRBD2. From germline, CDR1 is SGHVS and CDR2 FQNEAQ. The CDR3 spans 14 residues. Losses at the gene ends were 8 bases for V and 5 bases for J; bases not matched to a gene: 8. This CDR3 reads CASHPGGGTGELFF. The CDR3 bases are TGTGCCAGCCACCCGGGGGGTGGGACCGGGGAGCTGTTTTTT.

This rearrangement joins TRBV28 to TRBJ1-6; 7 bases line up with TRBD1. The CDR3 totals 13 residues. Unmatched junction bases numbered 5, after V lost 8 bases and J lost 7 bases. Germline-derived CDR1 and CDR2 are MDHEN and SYDVKM. The CDR3 here is CASATGRNSPLHF. CDR3 sequence (DNA): TGTGCCAGCGCGACAGGGCGCAATTCACCCCTCCACTTT.